Listed below are T cell receptor beta chains from one sample, sequenced in a study of sequential checkpoint blockade in melanoma. Sequenced by immunoSEQ multiplex PCR; TCRdb stores in-frame clones only, minus some. The table has a few thousand clones, 20% to 25% seen once. The sequences come from tumor tissue (inferred from file names), collected from a patient given nivolumab and ipilimumab in sequence. These receptor sequences come from a human donor with melanoma. CDR3s include the opening cysteine and the closing phenylalanine or tryptophan. Each record gives: D gene, clone size, V gene, J gene, CDR3 DNA, CDR3 protein. A D gene is named only where the DNA matches it firmly. Clone size is shown for a subset of rows, as once, few, many or a class of expanded clone.

d_call: TRBD1
clone_size: NA
v_call: TRBV19
j_call: TRBJ1-2
cdr3_nt: TGTGCCAGTAAACGGGGACAGGGGAGCTATGGCTACACCTTC
cdr3_aa: CASKRGQGSYGYTF

d_call: TRBD1
clone_size: few
v_call: TRBV6-8
j_call: TRBJ2-7
cdr3_nt: TGTGCCAGCAGTCTCCGGACAGGTACGAGCTACGAGCAGTACTTC
cdr3_aa: CASSLRTGTSYEQYF

d_call: TRBD1
clone_size: medium-sized
v_call: TRBV30
j_call: TRBJ1-2
cdr3_nt: TGTGCCTGGAGTGCCGGACAGGGTGGGGTCTATGGCTACACCTTC
cdr3_aa: CAWSAGQGGVYGYTF

d_call: NA
clone_size: few
v_call: TRBV29-1
j_call: TRBJ1-2
cdr3_nt: TGCAGCGTTGAAGAAAGTCGAGGGACCCGGGGCTACACCTTC
cdr3_aa: CSVEESRGTRGYTF

d_call: TRBD2
clone_size: NA
v_call: TRBV11-3
j_call: TRBJ2-1
cdr3_nt: TGTGCCAGCAGCTTAACTACCTTAGCGGGACCGGGCAATGAGCAGTTCTTC
cdr3_aa: CASSLTTLAGPGNEQFF

d_call: TRBD1
clone_size: medium-sized
v_call: TRBV11-3
j_call: TRBJ1-2
cdr3_nt: TGTGCCAGCAGCTTTCAGGGGGCCCGGGGCGGCTACACCTTC
cdr3_aa: CASSFQGARGGYTF

d_call: NA
clone_size: NA
v_call: TRBV12-5
j_call: TRBJ1-1
cdr3_nt: TGTGCTAGTGGGTTCCAGGAGGACGGCACTGAAGCTTTCTTT
cdr3_aa: CASGFQEDGTEAFF

d_call: NA
clone_size: NA
v_call: TRBV19
j_call: TRBJ1-1
cdr3_nt: TGTGCCAGTAGTGTACCTCCTTACACTGAAGCTTTCTTT
cdr3_aa: CASSVPPYTEAFF

d_call: TRBD1
clone_size: NA
v_call: TRBV11-3
j_call: TRBJ2-5
cdr3_nt: TGTGCCAGCAGCTTAGGGGCACAGGGGGAGCTCGAGACCCAGTACTTC
cdr3_aa: CASSLGAQGELETQYF

d_call: NA
clone_size: few
v_call: TRBV9
j_call: TRBJ2-3
cdr3_nt: TGTGCCAGCAGCGTATCGGGGACTTTCACAGATACGCAGTATTTT
cdr3_aa: CASSVSGTFTDTQYF

d_call: NA
clone_size: few
v_call: TRBV28
j_call: TRBJ1-1
cdr3_nt: TGTGCCAGCGGGTCCCAAGTCCTCGGAGCTTTCTTT
cdr3_aa: CASGSQVLGAFF

d_call: NA
clone_size: NA
v_call: TRBV11-3
j_call: TRBJ2-2
cdr3_nt: TGTGCCAGCAGCTTAAATCCAGGGAACACCGGGGAGCTGTTTTTT
cdr3_aa: CASSLNPGNTGELFF

d_call: TRBD1
clone_size: NA
v_call: TRBV11-3
j_call: TRBJ2-7
cdr3_nt: TGTGCCAGCAGCTCCCTTTTGGGGACAGCCTACGAGCAGTACTTC
cdr3_aa: CASSSLLGTAYEQYF

d_call: TRBD1
clone_size: many
v_call: TRBV7-6
j_call: TRBJ1-2
cdr3_nt: TGTGCCAGCAGCCGAGGGGGCACTAACTATGGCTACACCTTC
cdr3_aa: CASSRGGTNYGYTF

d_call: TRBD2
clone_size: medium-sized
v_call: TRBV9
j_call: TRBJ2-7
cdr3_nt: TGTGCCAGCAGCCCATGGGGAGGGGACGAGCAGTACTTC
cdr3_aa: CASSPWGGDEQYF

d_call: NA
clone_size: NA
v_call: TRBV6-8
j_call: TRBJ1-2
cdr3_nt: TGTGCCAGCGGCCAGGGGACAAGGCCCATCGTGAGTGGCTACACCTTC
cdr3_aa: CASGQGTRPIVSGYTF

d_call: TRBD1
clone_size: medium-sized
v_call: TRBV11-3
j_call: TRBJ1-2
cdr3_nt: TGTGCCAGCAGCAGACGGGACAGGGAGAACTATGGCTACACCTTC
cdr3_aa: CASSRRDRENYGYTF

d_call: NA
clone_size: NA
v_call: TRBV6-8
j_call: TRBJ1-2
cdr3_nt: TGTGCCATCAGCGTGAACAGGGCCGGGGACTATGGCTACACCTTC
cdr3_aa: CAISVNRAGDYGYTF

d_call: TRBD1
clone_size: NA
v_call: TRBV6-8
j_call: TRBJ1-6
cdr3_nt: TGTGCCAGCAGTAACCGCGACAGGGATAATTCACCCCTCCACTTT
cdr3_aa: CASSNRDRDNSPLHF

d_call: NA
clone_size: few
v_call: TRBV6-8
j_call: TRBJ2-3
cdr3_nt: TGTGCCAGCACCCCGATAACACCGAGCACAGATACGCAGTATTTT
cdr3_aa: CASTPITPSTDTQYF

d_call: NA
clone_size: NA
v_call: TRBV28
j_call: TRBJ1-1
cdr3_nt: TGTGCCAGCAGCGAAACAGGTGTGAACACTGAAGCTTTCTTT
cdr3_aa: CASSETGVNTEAFF

d_call: TRBD1
clone_size: NA
v_call: TRBV29-1
j_call: TRBJ1-2
cdr3_nt: TGCAGCGTGACAAAGACAGGGGGCAACTATGGCTACACCTTC
cdr3_aa: CSVTKTGGNYGYTF

d_call: NA
clone_size: medium-sized
v_call: TRBV28
j_call: TRBJ1-5
cdr3_nt: TGTGCCAGCGGGGGATATAGCAATCAGCCCCAGCATTTT
cdr3_aa: CASGGYSNQPQHF

d_call: NA
clone_size: many
v_call: TRBV11-3
j_call: TRBJ2-5
cdr3_nt: TGTGCCAGCAGCCCCCGTGCCAGGGTCCAAGAGACCCAGTACTTC
cdr3_aa: CASSPRARVQETQYF

d_call: NA
clone_size: few
v_call: TRBV6-8
j_call: TRBJ2-1
cdr3_nt: TGTGCCAGCAGTTACGCGGACAGCTACAATGAGCAGTTCTTC
cdr3_aa: CASSYADSYNEQFF

d_call: NA
clone_size: NA
v_call: TRBV29-1
j_call: TRBJ2-1
cdr3_nt: TGCAGCGTTCCTCATCGCAGGCTCCTTAGGGATGAGCAGTTCTTC
cdr3_aa: CSVPHRRLLRDEQFF

d_call: TRBD1
clone_size: NA
v_call: TRBV9
j_call: TRBJ2-3
cdr3_nt: TGTGCCAGCAGGAGGGGGCAGGGCACAGATACGCAGTATTTT
cdr3_aa: CASRRGQGTDTQYF

d_call: TRBD2
clone_size: NA
v_call: TRBV12-5
j_call: TRBJ2-3
cdr3_nt: TGTGCTAGTGGGGGACTAGCGGGATCAGATACGCAGTATTTT
cdr3_aa: CASGGLAGSDTQYF